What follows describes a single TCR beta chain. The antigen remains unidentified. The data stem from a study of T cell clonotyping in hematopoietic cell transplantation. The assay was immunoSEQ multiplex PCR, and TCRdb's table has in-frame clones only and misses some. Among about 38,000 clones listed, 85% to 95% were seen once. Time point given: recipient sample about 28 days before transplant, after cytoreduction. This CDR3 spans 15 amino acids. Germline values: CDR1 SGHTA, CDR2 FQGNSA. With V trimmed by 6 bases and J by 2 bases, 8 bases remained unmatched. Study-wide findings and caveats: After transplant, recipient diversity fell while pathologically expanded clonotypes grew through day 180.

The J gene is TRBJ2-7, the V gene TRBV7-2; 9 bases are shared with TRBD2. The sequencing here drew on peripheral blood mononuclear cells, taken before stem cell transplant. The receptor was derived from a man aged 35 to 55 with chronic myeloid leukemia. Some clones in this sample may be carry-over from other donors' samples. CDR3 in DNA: TGTGCCAGCAGTTTTGCTAGCGGGGCCCCCTACGAGCAGTACTTC. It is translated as CASSFASGAPYEQYF.